This T cell receptor delta chain was sequenced during a study of gamma-delta T cells after stem cell transplantation. Worth noting for this clone: Relative to the germline gene, one junction end is altered; a read error may explain this.

In germline, CDR1 is GEAIGNYY, CDR2 EKD. CDR3 length: 21 amino acids. TCRdb re-called the RT-PCR reads through CATT. The sample comprises some 14,000 delta-chain clones, approximately 8.8% of which are singletons, and 62% rests with the top ten. This rearrangement joins TRDV2 to TRDJ1; D ambiguous. This clonotype originated in a human donor. It is not recorded whose cells these are; they may come from a transplant donor. The sample was gamma-delta T cells. As DNA, the CDR3 is TGTGCCTGTGACACCCTCCATCTCGAACTGTTGCCTAGATCATACACCGCTAAACTCATCTTT. It codes for CACDTLHLELLPRSYTAKLIF.